This TCR beta chain was recorded in a study of blood T cell repertoires in COVID-19. Each recovered donor of Cohort 3 presented with two negative PCRs, clearance, or symptom resolution. Some clones are missing from TCRdb's copy, which holds only in-frame ones; the method was immunoSEQ multiplex PCR. The data hold some 290,000 clones, with 89% observed a single time. This CDR3 spans 18 amino acids. Germline trimming cut 5 bases from V and 2 bases from J; bases unmatched to any gene: 11. The germline V gene encodes CDR1 MDHEN and CDR2 SYDVKM. The sequenced material came from PBMCs or T cells enriched from blood (not recorded which). The chain recombines TRBV28 with TRBJ2-3, with 12 nucleotides matching TRBD2. The TCR comes from a woman in her 30s who had recovered from COVID-19. The CDR3 loop is CASSATGTSGFHTDTQYF. The CDR3 coding sequence is TGTGCCAGCAGTGCCACCGGGACTAGCGGGTTCCACACAGATACGCAGTATTTT.